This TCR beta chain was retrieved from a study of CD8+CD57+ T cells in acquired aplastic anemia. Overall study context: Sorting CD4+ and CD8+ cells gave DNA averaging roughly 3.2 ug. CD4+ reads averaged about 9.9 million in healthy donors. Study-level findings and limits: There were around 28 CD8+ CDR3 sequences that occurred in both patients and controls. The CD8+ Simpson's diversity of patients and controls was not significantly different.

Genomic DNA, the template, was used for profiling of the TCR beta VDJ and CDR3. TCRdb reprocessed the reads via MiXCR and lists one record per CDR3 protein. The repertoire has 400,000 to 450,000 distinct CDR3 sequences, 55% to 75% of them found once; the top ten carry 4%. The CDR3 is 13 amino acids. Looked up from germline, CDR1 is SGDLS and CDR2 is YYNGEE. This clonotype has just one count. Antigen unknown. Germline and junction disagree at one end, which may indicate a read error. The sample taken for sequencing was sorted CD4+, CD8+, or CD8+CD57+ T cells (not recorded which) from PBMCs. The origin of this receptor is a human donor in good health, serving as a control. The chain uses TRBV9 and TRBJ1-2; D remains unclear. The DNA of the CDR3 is TGCGCCAGCAGCACCCACTTGGAGAGTCCCTCAACCTTC. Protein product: CASSTHLESPSTF. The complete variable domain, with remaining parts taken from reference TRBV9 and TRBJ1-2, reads DSGVTQTPKHLITATGQRVTLRCSPRSGDLSVYWYQQSLDQGLQFLIQYYNGEERAKGNILERFSAQQFPDLHSELNLSSLELGDSALYFCASSTHLESPSTFGSGTRLTVV.